A single sample is the source of the 2 T cell receptor beta chains below, sequenced in a study of blood T cell repertoires in COVID-19. Clones were read by immunoSEQ multiplex PCR, and TCRdb kept only the in-frame ones, dropping some. The table shows 150,000 or so clones, with around 83% occurring only once. Sequencing input: peripheral blood. Source of these receptors: a woman in her fifties or sixties with COVID-19, enrolled during active disease.

The chain has TRBV18 and TRBJ1-1; D uncertain. CDR3 length: 14 residues. Germline CDR1 is KGHSH and CDR2 is LQKENI. Deletions cut 4 bases from V and 1 base from J, with 10 bases between. CDR3 sequence reads: CASSLAQRNTEAFF. Here the CDR3 DNA reads TGTGCCAGCTCACTAGCGCAGAGGAACACTGAAGCTTTCTTT.

The rearrangement joins TRBV6-5 to TRBJ2-2; possibly TRBD1 for D (6 bases). CDR1 and CDR2 (germline): MNHEY, SVGAGI. Trimming cost V 6 bases and J 0 bases, with 11 bases left between them. The CDR3 sequence is 15 residues long. The CDR3 DNA is TGTGCCAGCAGGAGGGACACCGCGAACACCGGGGAGCTGTTTTTT. It is translated as CASRRDTANTGELFF.